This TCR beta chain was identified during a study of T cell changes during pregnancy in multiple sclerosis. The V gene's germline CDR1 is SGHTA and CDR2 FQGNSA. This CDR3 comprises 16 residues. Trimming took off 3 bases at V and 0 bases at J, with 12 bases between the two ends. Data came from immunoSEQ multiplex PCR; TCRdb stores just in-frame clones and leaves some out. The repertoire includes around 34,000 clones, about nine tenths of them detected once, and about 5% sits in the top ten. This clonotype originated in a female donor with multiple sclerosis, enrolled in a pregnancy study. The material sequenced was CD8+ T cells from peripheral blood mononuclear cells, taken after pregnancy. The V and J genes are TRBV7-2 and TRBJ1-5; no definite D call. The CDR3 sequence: CASSFDGVYSNQPQHF. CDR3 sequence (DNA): TGTGCCAGCAGCTTCGACGGGGTATATAGCAATCAGCCCCAGCATTTT.